The 8 T cell receptor beta chains given below trace back to one sample, sequenced in a study of pediatric ulcerative colitis. Assay used: immunoSEQ multiplex PCR; TCRdb lists only in-frame clones, some missing. Of 57,000 or so clones in the sample, about nine tenths were seen once. Sequencing was carried out using blood. The receptors derive from a boy under 18 who was a control in a study of pediatric ulcerative colitis.

This sequence joins TRBV7-8 and TRBJ1-5, with TRBD1 matching over 10 bases. The CDR3 extends over 15 amino acids. Germline V gene lookup returns CDR1 SGHVS and CDR2 FQNEAQ. J lost 3 bases, V lost 4 bases, and 3 bases had no gene match. The CDR3 nucleotides are TGTGCCAGCAGCTGGGGGACAGGGGACAATCAGCCCCAGCATTTT. Its protein is CASSWGTGDNQPQHF.

The V gene is TRBV5-4, the J gene TRBJ2-7; D uncertain. The germline CDR1 and CDR2 sequences are SGHNT and YYREEE (reference sequence). Trimming took off 4 bases at V and 0 bases at J, with 20 bases between the two ends. The CDR3 spans 17 residues. CDR3 coding DNA: TGTGCCAGCAGCACATGGGTAGGGCAGTTCCTCTCCTACGAGCAGTACTTC. Translating it yields CASSTWVGQFLSYEQYF.

This clone was picked up one time. The gene calls are TRBV4-3 and TRBJ2-7, with TRBD2 matching over 13 bases. This CDR3 spans 17 amino acids. V was clipped by 5 bases and J by 0 bases; unmatched bases: 7. Germline V gene lookup returns CDR1 LGHNA and CDR2 YSLEER. The CDR3 is CASSFGLAGASSYEQYF. CDR3 nucleotide sequence: TGCGCCAGCAGCTTCGGACTAGCGGGGGCCAGCTCCTACGAGCAGTACTTC.

V is TRBV29-1 and J is TRBJ2-4; perhaps TRBD2 as D (6 bases). Trimming removed 7 bases at V and 9 bases at J, with 13 bases between. This CDR3 has 11 amino acids. Looked up from germline, CDR1 is SQVTM and CDR2 is ANQGSEA. The CDR3 spells CSGLGGAIQYF. CDR3 in DNA: TGCAGCGGCTTGGGGGGTGCCATTCAGTACTTC. The entire variable domain, with the rest obtained from reference TRBV29-1 and TRBJ2-4, is as follows: SAVISQKPSRDICQRGTSLTIQCQVDSQVTMMFWYRQQPGQSLTLIATANQGSEATYESGFVIDKFPISRPNLTFSTLTVSNMSPEDSSIYLCSGLGGAIQYFGAGTRLSVL.

The chain has TRBV4-3 and TRBJ1-2; D is unclear. Germline CDR1 LGHNA, CDR2 YSLEER. V lost 0 bases and J 2 bases, leaving 13 bases between the germline ends. The CDR3 spans 16 residues. CDR3 nucleotides: TGCGCCAGCAGCCAAGACTGGGCAGAAAAGAACTATGGCTACACCTTC. Residues: CASSQDWAEKNYGYTF.

The chain carries TRBV6-5 and TRBJ2-3, with 12 bases that match TRBD2. Germline CDR1 reads MNHEY; CDR2 reads SVGAGI. The CDR3 is 15 amino acids. J gave up 5 bases and V 4 bases, and 4 bases lay outside the gene matches. CDR3 DNA sequence: TGTGCCAGCAGTTGGCTAGCGGGGGGGCTAGATACGCAGTATTTT. Translation gives CASSWLAGGLDTQYF.

The CDR3 sequence is CASSVASYNEQFF. CDR3 in DNA: TGTGCCAGCAGCGTAGCATCCTACAATGAGCAGTTCTTC. The rearrangement links TRBV9 to TRBJ2-1; D gene ambiguous. The germline gives CDR1 SGDLS, CDR2 YYNGEE. The CDR3 is 13 residues long. Deletions cut 0 bases from V and 1 base from J, with 2 bases between.

This chain connects TRBV10-1 to TRBJ1-3; no firm D call. CDR1 and CDR2 (germline): WNHNN, SYGVQD (reference sequence). This CDR3 spans 15 amino acids. The ends were cut back, 5 bases at V and 7 bases at J, with 18 bases in the middle. This CDR3 is CASSRGSSGRNTIYF. The CDR3 region has the DNA TGCGCCAGCAGTCGAGGGAGCTCTGGACGCAACACCATATATTTT.